A selection of T cell receptor beta chains follows, all from one sample in a study of early T cells in non-severe SARS-CoV-2 infection. TCRdb processed the 5' RACE reads anew with MiXCR; each CDR3 protein has one entry. The sample includes 40,000 to 60,000 distinct CDR3 sequences, roughly 6% of them seen just once. The source was whole blood, collected at baseline. The receptor set was obtained from an adult who was a healthcare worker with PCR-confirmed SARS-CoV-2 infection or an uninfected control (not recorded which). Both conserved end residues are part of each CDR3.

j_call | cdr3_length | v_call | cdr3_aa
TRBJ1-3 | 15 | TRBV7-6 | CASSLTDRSGNTIYF
TRBJ2-3 | 16 | TRBV7-9 | CASSPGGQGDTDTQYF
TRBJ2-2 | 17 | TRBV7-2 | CASSIDSQHRGIFVLFF
TRBJ2-5 | 16 | TRBV5-6 | CASSFLTRTAAETQYF
TRBJ1-5 | 15 | TRBV10-3 | CAISETQVPNQPQHF
TRBJ2-2 | 15 | TRBV6-2/TRBV6-3 | CASRRDRSNTGELFF
TRBJ2-2 | 13 | TRBV29-1 | CSVGWPEDGELFF
TRBJ2-3 | 14 | TRBV10-2 | CASSIDYRTDTQYF
TRBJ2-2 | 14 | TRBV5-8 | CASNGRSNTGELFF
TRBJ2-3 | 12 | TRBV10-2 | CASTGYTDTQYF
TRBJ2-1 | 14 | TRBV28 | CASSSSRRVHEQFF
TRBJ2-7 | 15 | TRBV14 | CASSQAQGVRYEQYF
TRBJ2-7 | 14 | TRBV6-5 | CASSPGLAGYEQYF
TRBJ1-2 | 13 | TRBV4-3 | CASSQGGHYGYTF
TRBJ2-2 | 14 | TRBV5-1 | CASSLAGNTGELFF
TRBJ2-1 | 14 | TRBV7-9 | CASRAGTDANEQFF
TRBJ2-7 | 14 | TRBV7-6 | CASSLEGSKDEQYF
TRBJ2-7 | 14 | TRBV12-3/TRBV12-4 | CASSAGERSYEQYF
TRBJ2-2 | 13 | TRBV6-5 | CASSQGTTGELFF
TRBJ2-3 | 13 | TRBV10-3 | CAIGSGSHDQQYF
TRBJ2-3 | 12 | TRBV6-2/TRBV6-3 | CASSVRPDTQYF
TRBJ2-1 | 13 | TRBV6-2/TRBV6-3 | CASSHSRAPRQFF
TRBJ2-5 | 13 | TRBV6-2/TRBV6-3 | CASSYRNQETQYF
TRBJ2-2 | 16 | TRBV19 | CASSIPGGGNTGELFF
TRBJ2-5 | 14 | TRBV24-1 | CATSDTGTGETQYF
TRBJ2-1 | 16 | TRBV4-3 | CASSLKRGGHYNEQFF
TRBJ2-3 | 14 | TRBV20-1 | CSARTGRGTDTQYF
TRBJ1-2 | 11 | TRBV27 | CASSLKGGYTF
TRBJ1-1 | 14 | TRBV10-3 | CAISDGGMNTEAFF
TRBJ1-1 | 13 | TRBV27 | CASSPRWNTEAFF
TRBJ1-3 | 17 | TRBV7-9 | CASSPPWTASSGNTIYF
TRBJ2-3 | 15 | TRBV7-2 | CASSPVTPPGDTQYF
TRBJ1-3 | 15 | TRBV4-3 | CASSQLMQGANTIYF
TRBJ1-1 | 15 | TRBV18 | CASSPRTIGDTEAFF
TRBJ1-5 | 16 | TRBV19 | CASSIIRTGGGQPQHF
TRBJ1-2 | 16 | TRBV20-1 | CSAYRGRGRMKDGYTF
TRBJ2-1 | 15 | TRBV7-9 | CASSWGQGIADEQFF
TRBJ2-3 | 18 | TRBV7-2 | CASSLVPGGGSTTDTQYF
TRBJ2-1 | 14 | TRBV18 | CASSPRQVNNEQFF
TRBJ2-7 | 14 | TRBV11-2 | CASSLTARGNEQYF
TRBJ2-7 | 15 | TRBV5-1 | CASSALAGASYEQYF
TRBJ1-1 | 15 | TRBV7-6 | CASSGGRGTNTEAFF
TRBJ1-1 | 15 | TRBV7-2 | CASSHPTAMNTEAFF
TRBJ1-1 | 15 | TRBV10-1 | CATDLLRDREVWAFF
TRBJ2-3 | 15 | TRBV7-2 | CASSPGLQWGDTQYF
TRBJ2-2 | 15 | TRBV11-3 | CASSPLKTYTGELFF
TRBJ2-5 | 18 | TRBV6-4 | CASSDSGTGMEYQETQYF
TRBJ1-5 | 12 | TRBV29-1 | CSVRGSNQPQHF
TRBJ2-4 | 15 | TRBV19 | CASTETGAIGNIQYF
TRBJ1-4 | 15 | TRBV20-1 | CSARDGTATNEKLFF
TRBJ2-1 | 15 | TRBV7-2 | CASSLEWSSYNEQFF
TRBJ2-1 | 16 | TRBV13 | CASSLDLAGFRNEQFF
TRBJ1-5 | 14 | TRBV7-6 | CASSGQGGNQPQHF